These 27 T cell receptor beta chains share one sample of origin, sequenced in a study of graft-versus-host responses after intestinal transplantation. Assay: immunoSEQ multiplex PCR; the TCRdb copy retains only in-frame clones and omits some. The table records approximately 100,000 clones, roughly 82% of them present only once. The source material was PBMCs, sampled 255 days after intestinal transplant. These receptors originate from a human patient who received an intestinal transplant, so some T cells may come from the graft donor.

V and J are TRBV19 and TRBJ1-5; D possibly corresponds to TRBD1 (5 bases). Looked up from germline, CDR1 is LNHDA and CDR2 is SQIVND (reference sequence). Trimming left V 6 bases short and J 9 bases short, with 24 bases between. The CDR3 loop spans 16 amino acids. In nucleotides, the CDR3 is TGTGCCAGTAGCCCCCTTGTGGAGACAGCCCGAAGGCCCCAGCATTTT. As protein: CASSPLVETARRPQHF.

This chain connects TRBV4-2 to TRBJ1-6; 7 bases fit TRBD1. The germline CDR1 and CDR2 sequences are LGHNA and YNFKEQ. This CDR3 is 15 amino acids long. V gave up 0 bases and J gave up 14 bases; unmatched junction bases: 10. The CDR3 sequence: CASSQETGSRGALHF. In DNA form, the CDR3 reads TGTGCCAGCAGCCAAGAAACAGGGTCCAGGGGGGCCCTCCACTTT.

The chain links TRBV4-1 to TRBJ2-4; D remains ambiguous. The CDR3 is 16 residues long. Trimming pared 0 bases from V and 0 bases from J, leaving 9 bases between. Germline V gives CDR1 MGHRA, CDR2 YSYEKL. This chain's CDR3 is CASSQDSPEAKNIQYF. CDR3 sequence (DNA): TGCGCCAGCAGCCAAGATTCCCCCGAAGCCAAAAACATTCAGTACTTC.

The V gene is TRBV5-5, the J gene TRBJ2-2; D is undetermined. Germline V gene data show CDR1 as SGHKS and CDR2 as YYEKEE (reference sequence). Trimming took off 4 bases at V and 3 bases at J, with 16 bases between the two ends. This CDR3 has 16 residues. In DNA form, the CDR3 reads TGTGCCAGCAGCCTGGCCCCGACTCCCTACACCGGGGAGCTGTTTTTT. It codes for CASSLAPTPYTGELFF.

This chain connects TRBV23-1 to TRBJ2-7; D is tentatively TRBD1 or TRBD2 (5 bases each). TRBV23-1 is classed as an ORF, of uncertain function. With 4 bases removed from V and 7 bases from J, the gap between germline ends came to 20 bases. The CDR3 contains 15 residues. The chain's CDR3 is CASSLRAGPLGEQYF. The CDR3 DNA is TGCGCCAGCAGTCTGAGGGCAGGGCCGCTTGGGGAGCAGTACTTC.

The chain uses TRBV5-1 and TRBJ2-7; D remains ambiguous. The length of the CDR3 is 11 residues. Germline V CDR1 and CDR2: SGHRS, YFSETQ. The germline V and J ends were trimmed by 4 bases and 5 bases, with 7 bases remaining between them. The CDR3 DNA sequence: TGCGCCAGCAGCGAAGGTAACGAGCAGTACTTC. It is translated as CASSEGNEQYF.

The chain links TRBV28 to TRBJ1-1; a weak D match, TRBD1 (6 bases). Trimming removed 1 base from V and 4 bases from J, with 13 bases in between. Germline assignment: CDR1 MDHEN and CDR2 SYDVKM. The CDR3 spans 15 residues. This CDR3 is CASSLSRSGATEAFF. The CDR3, as DNA: TGTGCCAGCAGTTTATCGCGGTCAGGGGCCACTGAAGCTTTCTTT.

The chain joins TRBV6-5 to TRBJ1-5; weak D call: TRBD1 (6 bases). CDR3 length equals 15 residues. Looked up from germline, CDR1 is MNHEY and CDR2 is SVGAGI. V was clipped by 2 bases and J by 7 bases, with 15 bases between them. The CDR3 loop is CASSYTNRVDQPQHF. The DNA of the CDR3 is TGTGCCAGCAGTTACACAAACAGGGTAGACCAGCCCCAGCATTTT.

The chain couples TRBV27 to TRBJ2-7, with no clear D. The CDR3 is made up of 14 amino acids. Between the trimmed V and J ends, which lost 3 bases and 5 bases, there was a span of 14 bases. CDR1 and CDR2 from the germline V gene are MNHEY and SMNVEV (reference sequence). CDR3 amino acids: CASSFLGKWDEQYF. The CDR3 nucleotides read TGTGCCAGCAGTTTCCTGGGCAAGTGGGACGAGCAGTACTTC.

This clone has a single count. The rearrangement joins TRBV6-5 to TRBJ1-5; D uncertain. Trimming took 6 bases from V and 3 from J, leaving 9 bases between them. Germline CDR1 is MNHEY and CDR2 is SVGAGI. This CDR3 has 13 amino acids. In DNA, the CDR3 is TGTGCCAGCAGAAGACTGTACAATCAGCCCCAGCATTTT. Its translation is CASRRLYNQPQHF.

The rearrangement uses TRBV2 and TRBJ1-2, with TRBD1 as a possible D gene (6 bases). Trimming shortened V by 4 bases and J by 8 bases, and 20 bases separated the two germline ends. CDR3 length: 15 residues. Per the germline V gene, CDR1 is SNHLY and CDR2 is FYNNEI. CDR3 sequence: CASSGGPRIMGGYTF. CDR3 DNA: TGTGCCAGCAGTGGGGGGCCCCGAATTATGGGGGGCTACACCTTC.

CDR3 nucleotide sequence: TGTGCCAGTAGTAATCAGGGGGCGAAGTGGACAGATACGCAGTATTTT. Its translation is CASSNQGAKWTDTQYF. This sequence joins TRBV19 and TRBJ2-3; 8 nucleotides agree with TRBD1. CDR3 length equals 16 residues. Trimming at V came to 4 bases and at J to 3 bases, leaving 9 bases not matched to a gene. Germline V lookup: CDR1 LNHDA, CDR2 SQIVND (reference sequence).

This rearrangement joins TRBV27 to TRBJ2-4; no clear D. Deletions cut 7 bases from V and 1 base from J, with 8 bases between. The CDR3 length is 13 residues. Germline V lookup: CDR1 MNHEY, CDR2 SMNVEV (reference sequence). The CDR3 protein is CASMLLAKNIQYF. The CDR3 DNA is TGTGCCAGCATGTTGCTGGCCAAAAACATTCAGTACTTC.

The chain links TRBV5-1 to TRBJ2-3; 9 bases are a match to TRBD1. The CDR3 contains 14 residues. Germline values: CDR1 SGHRS, CDR2 YFSETQ. V dropped 4 bases and J dropped 5; count of bases not matched to a gene: 5. The CDR3 DNA reads as TGCGCCAGCAGCATGGGACAGGGCATAGATACGCAGTATTTT. This gives the protein CASSMGQGIDTQYF.

V and J are TRBV7-2 and TRBJ2-1; the match to TRBD1 covers 7 bases. This CDR3 has 16 residues. Germline values: CDR1 SGHTA, CDR2 FQGNSA. The V segment lost 5 bases and the J segment 0 bases; nucleotides outside the gene matches: 7. This chain's CDR3 is CASSLPWDSSYNEQFF. The DNA of the CDR3 is TGTGCCAGCAGCCTCCCGTGGGACAGCTCCTACAATGAGCAGTTCTTC.

This clone has just a few counts. The same CDR3 is also encoded by other DNA sequences in this sample. The chain uses TRBV6-1 and TRBJ1-4, with D possibly matching TRBD1 (6 bases). V was shortened by 0 bases and J by 5 bases, with 13 bases between the two germline ends. Germline V gives CDR1 MNHNS, CDR2 SASEGT. CDR3 length: 16 amino acids. CDR3 sequence: CASSEAAGAGNEKLFF. Written as DNA, the CDR3 is TGTGCCAGCAGTGAAGCAGCAGGGGCGGGAAATGAAAAACTGTTTTTT.

The rearrangement joins TRBV9 to TRBJ2-2; D tentatively reads TRBD1 or TRBD2 (6 bases each). CDR1 SGDLS and CDR2 YYNGEE come from the germline V gene. CDR3 size: 16 residues. The V end was cut by 0 bases, the J end by 2 bases, with 11 bases between. DNA for the CDR3: TGTGCCAGCAGCGTAGGAGGGGGAGGTAACACCGGGGAGCTGTTTTTT. It specifies CASSVGGGGNTGELFF.

The chain combines TRBV10-3 with TRBJ1-1; 7 nucleotides align to TRBD1. Germline V gene sequence: CDR1 ENHRY, CDR2 SYGVKD. The CDR3 loop spans 13 amino acids. V gave up 6 bases and J gave up 3 bases; unmatched junction bases: 4. CDR3 DNA sequence: TGTGCCATCAGGATGACAGGGCACACTGAAGCTTTCTTT. Residues: CAIRMTGHTEAFF.

CDR3 sequence (DNA): TGTGCCAGCAGTTTCGGACTAGCGGGCTACAATGAGCAGTTCTTC. Translating gives CASSFGLAGYNEQFF. V usage is TRBV27 and J usage is TRBJ2-1, with 11 bases fitting TRBD2. The CDR3 has 15 residues. Per the germline V gene, CDR1 is MNHEY and CDR2 is SMNVEV (reference sequence). Trimming cost V 3 bases and J 3 bases; bases outside gene matches: 1.

V usage is TRBV4-1 and J usage is TRBJ2-1; 8 positions match TRBD2. In germline, CDR1 is MGHRA, CDR2 YSYEKL. After removal of 3 bases from V and 4 bases from J, the junction contained 8 bases not matched to a gene. The CDR3 covers 16 residues. The CDR3 DNA reads TGCGCCAGCAGCCAGTCCGGGACTAGTTTATACAATGAGCAGTTCTTC. It codes for CASSQSGTSLYNEQFF.

This clone has only one observation. V is TRBV29-1 and J is TRBJ1-2, with no clear D. This CDR3 region has 10 residues. CDR1 and CDR2 (germline): SQVTM, ANQGSEA. V lost 3 bases and J 5 bases, leaving 4 bases between the germline ends. CDR3 loop: CSVDVYGYTF. CDR3 nucleotides: TGCAGCGTTGACGTATATGGCTACACCTTC.

This rearrangement joins TRBV6-1 to TRBJ2-7; D uncertain. Germline CDR1 is MNHNS and CDR2 is SASEGT. V shed 0 bases and J shed 6 bases, with 9 bases lying between them. The CDR3 is 13 amino acids. The CDR3 spells CASSEAWRPEQYF. Here the CDR3 DNA reads TGTGCCAGCAGTGAAGCCTGGCGTCCCGAGCAGTACTTC.

This clone appeared once. The chain links TRBV30 to TRBJ2-7, with 13 bases that match TRBD2. Trimming cost V 2 bases and J 2 bases; bases outside gene matches: 9. Germline V gives CDR1 GTSNPN, CDR2 SVGIG (reference sequence). The CDR3 covers 17 residues. CDR3 sequence: CAWSPGTSGISAYEQYF. Written as DNA, the CDR3 is TGTGCCTGGAGTCCTGGGACTAGCGGGATCTCTGCCTACGAGCAGTACTTC.

This chain uses TRBV6-1 with TRBJ2-5, with TRBD1 matching 7 bases. The CDR3 covers 16 residues. Germline V lookup: CDR1 MNHNS, CDR2 SASEGT. With 4 bases clipped from V and 6 bases from J, the junction kept 14 bases outside the gene matches. The CDR3 loop reads CASSALGPGGVKTQYF. DNA for the CDR3: TGTGCCAGCAGTGCCCTAGGGCCAGGGGGTGTGAAGACCCAGTACTTC.

This clone was seen once. This rearrangement joins TRBV27 to TRBJ2-7, with D perhaps assigned TRBD1 or TRBD2 (5 bases each). V lost 6 bases and J lost 0, with 12 bases in between. Germline CDR1 and CDR2: MNHEY and SMNVEV (reference sequence). This CDR3 is built from 14 residues. Here the CDR3 reads CASSPGRASYEQYF. CDR3 nucleotides: TGTGCCAGCAGCCCGGGACGGGCCTCCTACGAGCAGTACTTC.

The chain recombines TRBV28 with TRBJ2-7; 10 nucleotides agree with TRBD1. From germline, CDR1 is MDHEN and CDR2 SYDVKM. The CDR3 contains 15 residues. Trimming at V came to 1 base and at J to 5 bases, leaving 5 bases not matched to a gene. The CDR3 is CASSLSGTGAHEQYF. The CDR3, as DNA: TGTGCCAGCAGTTTATCCGGGACAGGGGCCCACGAGCAGTACTTC.

This chain connects TRBV5-1 to TRBJ1-2, with D perhaps matching TRBD1 (6 bases). Germline-derived CDR1 and CDR2 are SGHRS and YFSETQ. V shed 0 bases and J shed 6 bases, with 15 bases lying between them. CDR3 length: 15 residues. Here the CDR3 DNA reads TGCGCCAGCAGCTTGGCAATGGTGGGGGGCGATGGCTACACCTTC. Residues: CASSLAMVGGDGYTF.